Listed below are T cell receptor beta chains from one sample, sequenced in a study of blood T cell repertoires in COVID-19. The protocol was immunoSEQ multiplex PCR, while the TCRdb copy is restricted to in-frame clones and leaves out a portion. This sample has around 300,000 clones, with around 90% found just once. The sequencing input was PBMCs or T cells enriched from blood (not recorded which). These receptor sequences come from a woman between 45 and 65 years old who had recovered from COVID-19. CDR3s include the opening cysteine and the closing phenylalanine or tryptophan. The order of the fields is V gene, J gene, D gene, clone size, CDR3 DNA, CDR3 protein. D genes are given only for firm matches. Not every row has a clone size; where given, it reads once, few, many or a size class.

TRBV29-1	TRBJ2-3	-	-	TGCAGCGTTGGAAAGGCGGTGGGAGATACGCAGTATTTT	CSVGKAVGDTQYF
TRBV27	TRBJ2-5	TRBD1	-	TGTGCCAGCAGTTCCGGGACAGGGGGCTGGGCGACCCAGTACTTC	CASSSGTGGWATQYF
TRBV11-1	TRBJ1-2	-	-	TGTGCCAGCAGCTCGGAAAGACAGTATGGCTACACCTTC	CASSSERQYGYTF
TRBV4-3	TRBJ2-5	TRBD2	-	TGCGCCAGCAGCCAAGATACGGGGGGAGGAGAGACCCAGTACTTC	CASSQDTGGGETQYF
TRBV4-3	TRBJ2-7	-	-	TGCGCCAGCAGCCAAGATCTGGCTAGTTCCTACGAGCAGTACTTC	CASSQDLASSYEQYF
TRBV24-1	TRBJ2-3	TRBD1	-	TGTGCCACCAGTGAGGGACAGGGGGTTTTATTTGCAGATACGCAGTATTTT	CATSEGQGVLFADTQYF
TRBV28	TRBJ1-6	TRBD1	-	TGTGCCAGCAGTAAGACAGGGGGTTTCCGTAATTCACCCCTCCACTTT	CASSKTGGFRNSPLHF
TRBV7-6	TRBJ2-2	-	-	TGTGCCAGCAGCTTAGAGCTCGGACACCTCACCGGGGAGCTGTTTTTT	CASSLELGHLTGELFF
TRBV5-1	TRBJ2-6	-	-	TGCGCCAGCAGCTTCAGCTCTGGGGCCAACGTCCTGACTTTC	CASSFSSGANVLTF
TRBV19	TRBJ2-5	TRBD2	once	TGTGCCAGTAGCAGACTAGCGGGAGGGGTAGAGACCCAGTACTTC	CASSRLAGGVETQYF
TRBV5-5	TRBJ1-2	-	-	TGTGCCAGCAGCTGGACCTCGGGAAGTAACTATGGCTACACCTTC	CASSWTSGSNYGYTF
TRBV2	TRBJ1-1	TRBD1	-	TGTGCCAGCTTACAGGGGAGCACTGAAGCTTTCTTT	CASLQGSTEAFF
TRBV20-1	TRBJ2-1	-	-	TGCAGTGCTAGCCCTCGCAATGAGCAGTTCTTC	CSASPRNEQFF
TRBV27	TRBJ2-7	TRBD1	-	TGTGCCAGCAGTTTAAGGGACAGCTACGAGCAGTACTTC	CASSLRDSYEQYF
TRBV28	TRBJ2-5	-	few	TGTGCCAGCACCACACAAAGGGGGGGAGTCGGGTTCCAGTACTTC	CASTTQRGGVGFQYF
TRBV5-4	TRBJ2-1	TRBD2	once	TGTGCCAGCAGCTTGGGCGGGAGCGGGCTTGAGCAGTTCTTC	CASSLGGSGLEQFF
TRBV5-1	TRBJ2-3	TRBD2	once	TGCGCCAGCAGCCCGGGACTAGCGGCCAGCACAGATACGCAGTATTTT	CASSPGLAASTDTQYF
TRBV30	TRBJ1-3	TRBD1	once	TGTGCCTGGAGAGGAGGGACAGGGGCAGGAAACACCATATATTTT	CAWRGGTGAGNTIYF
TRBV24-1	TRBJ2-1	TRBD1	-	TGTGCCACCAGTGATCGGGACAGTTCCTACAATGAGCAGTTCTTC	CATSDRDSSYNEQFF
TRBV24-1	TRBJ2-1	TRBD2	-	TGTGCCACCAGTGTGGCGGGAGGCTCCTACAATGAGCAGTTCTTC	CATSVAGGSYNEQFF
TRBV2	TRBJ2-3	-	-	TGTGCCAGCCAGGGGGGCTACCAGACAGATACGCAGTATTTT	CASQGGYQTDTQYF
TRBV7-8	TRBJ1-1	-	once	TGTGCCAGCAGCCGTCCTACCGGGGTGGGGGCTTTCTTT	CASSRPTGVGAFF
TRBV21-1	TRBJ1-1	-	few	TGTGCCAGCAGCGTGGACAGGGGGACCACTGAAGCTTTCTTT	CASSVDRGTTEAFF
TRBV27	TRBJ2-7	-	-	TGTGCCAGCAGTTTTCCCTTAGGGGCCCGGACCTCCTACGAGCAGTACTTC	CASSFPLGARTSYEQYF